These 16 T cell receptor beta chains originate from one sample sequenced in a study of PD-1 blockade in classical Hodgkin lymphoma. Time point of the sample: cycle 4 day 1 (C4D1), after less than 7 weeks of nivolumab. Autologous stem cell transplantation was followed by relapse in every patient, and brentuximab vedotin exposure varied. This table comes from immunoSEQ multiplex PCR, and its TCRdb copy is limited to in-frame clones, with some not included. This table has tens of thousands of clones, around nine tenths appearing once. The input for sequencing was peripheral blood mononuclear cells (PBMCs), taken before the fourth cycle of nivolumab. The source is a human donor with classical Hodgkin lymphoma.

This chain joins TRBV2 and TRBJ1-2; D is undetermined. V gave up 7 bases and J gave up 8 bases, with 23 bases separating them. CDR1 is SNHLY, CDR2 FYNNEI, per germline. CDR3 length: 15 residues. CDR3 nucleotides: TGTGCCAGCACCCGCCCCGGGGAGCTTGAAAGGGGCTACACCTTC. Encoded protein: CASTRPGELERGYTF.

This CDR3 reads CASSYSGTVTEAFF. In DNA form, the CDR3 reads TGTGCCAGCAGTTACTCTGGGACAGTCACTGAAGCTTTCTTT. V usage is TRBV6-6 and J usage is TRBJ1-1, with TRBD1 matching 7 bases. Germline V gene sequence: CDR1 MNHNY, CDR2 SVGAGI (reference sequence). This CDR3 region has 14 residues. V was clipped by 0 bases and J by 4 bases; unmatched bases: 2.

Worth noting for this clone: The same CDR3 also results from other DNA sequences found in this sample. J is TRBJ1-4 and V is TRBV5-1; 9 positions agree with TRBD1. Germline V gene lookup returns CDR1 SGHRS and CDR2 YFSETQ. This CDR3 comprises 15 residues. V lost 1 base, J lost 4 bases, and 2 bases stayed unmatched. Here the CDR3 DNA reads TGCGCCAGCAGCTTGACGGGACAGGGTAATGAAAAACTGTTTTTT. Amino acids: CASSLTGQGNEKLFF.

CDR3 residues: CASSYQGRGWQPQHF. CDR3 sequence (DNA): TGTGCCAGCAGTTACCAGGGAAGAGGATGGCAGCCCCAGCATTTT. This chain uses TRBV6-6 with TRBJ1-5, with D possibly TRBD1 on 5 matching bases. V was trimmed by 2 bases and J by 7 bases, leaving 15 bases between them. Germline assignment: CDR1 MNHNY and CDR2 SVGAGI (reference sequence). The CDR3 runs to 15 residues.

V usage is TRBV5-1 and J usage is TRBJ2-7; D not resolved. The CDR3 sequence is 14 residues long. CDR1 and CDR2 (germline): SGHRS, YFSETQ. Trimming took off 0 bases at V and 3 bases at J, with 10 bases between the two ends. The CDR3 region is CASSLESTVYEQYF. The CDR3 DNA reads as TGCGCCAGCAGCTTGGAATCGACCGTCTACGAGCAGTACTTC.

The chain joins TRBV5-1 to TRBJ2-1; D call uncertain. CDR1 and CDR2 (germline): SGHRS, YFSETQ. V was clipped by 1 base and J by 5 bases, with 7 bases between them. The CDR3 spans 13 residues. The CDR3 coding sequence is TGCGCCAGCAGCTTGATGGGGAACAATGAGCAGTTCTTC. Translating gives CASSLMGNNEQFF.

The V gene is TRBV5-1, the J gene TRBJ1-5, with a possible D match to TRBD1 (5 bases). The germline V gene encodes CDR1 SGHRS and CDR2 YFSETQ. The V end lost 0 bases, the J end lost 0 bases, and 7 bases lay between the germline ends. The CDR3 consists of 15 residues. In nucleotides, the CDR3 is TGCGCCAGCAGCTTGGAGGGGAATAGCAATCAGCCCCAGCATTTT. Translation gives CASSLEGNSNQPQHF.

This chain links TRBV5-1 with TRBJ2-7, with 10 bases fitting TRBD1. Unmatched junction bases numbered 11, after V lost 4 bases and J lost 7 bases. CDR1 is SGHRS and CDR2 is YFSETQ in the germline V gene. The CDR3 runs to 15 residues. The CDR3, as DNA: TGCGCCAGCAGCCCAGAGGGACAGGGGTCTTTGGAGCAGTACTTC. This translates into CASSPEGQGSLEQYF.

The CDR3 loop is CASSLVIQGSTEAFF. The CDR3 DNA sequence: TGCGCCAGCAGCTTGGTAATCCAGGGAAGCACTGAAGCTTTCTTT. The rearrangement uses TRBV5-1 and TRBJ1-1, with D maybe TRBD1 (5 bases). The CDR3 totals 15 residues. CDR1 SGHRS and CDR2 YFSETQ come from the germline V gene. V was shortened by 0 bases and J by 4 bases, with 13 bases between the two germline ends.

The chain joins TRBV7-9 to TRBJ2-7; D is uncertain. The V and J ends lost 5 bases and 2 bases respectively, with 7 bases between them. Germline V lookup: CDR1 SEHNR, CDR2 FQNEAQ (reference sequence). The CDR3 extends over 12 amino acids. The CDR3 DNA reads as TGTGCCAGCAGCAGGACCCCCTACGAGCAGTACTTC. It encodes CASSRTPYEQYF.

The chain links TRBV18 to TRBJ2-5; TRBD1 agrees at 9 bases. The junction had 3 bases not matched to a gene; V was cut back by 2 bases and J by 5 bases. CDR3 length equals 14 residues. Germline V CDR1 and CDR2: KGHSH, LQKENI. The CDR3, as DNA: TGTGCCAGCTCACCAAAGACAGGGGGGGAGACCCAGTACTTC. This sequence encodes CASSPKTGGETQYF.

This clone has a single count. The gene calls are TRBV28 and TRBJ1-2, with D perhaps TRBD1 (6 bases). This CDR3 region has 12 residues. V was cut by 1 base and J by 9 bases, with 9 bases left in between. The germline V gene has CDR1 MDHEN and CDR2 SYDVKM. CDR3 region: CASSLSGESYTF. CDR3 bases: TGTGCCAGCAGTTTATCAGGGGAGAGCTACACCTTC.

The gene calls are TRBV2 and TRBJ2-2, with D possibly TRBD1 on 6 matching bases. The CDR3 extends over 13 amino acids. Germline V lookup: CDR1 SNHLY, CDR2 FYNNEI. Between the trimmed V and J ends, which lost 8 bases and 1 base, there was a span of 8 bases. The CDR3 loop reads CASRTENTGELFF. The CDR3 DNA sequence: TGTGCCAGCCGGACAGAGAACACCGGGGAGCTGTTTTTT.

The chain has TRBV6-6 and TRBJ1-5; D unresolved. Germline V gene data show CDR1 as MNHNY and CDR2 as SVGAGI (reference sequence). The CDR3 loop spans 15 amino acids. Trimming took off 0 bases at V and 4 bases at J, with 10 bases between the two ends. CDR3 DNA: TGTGCCAGCAGTTACTCGGCAGAAGTTAATCAGCCCCAGCATTTT. It specifies CASSYSAEVNQPQHF.

This chain joins TRBV27 and TRBJ1-2, with 12 bases lining up with TRBD1. CDR3 length equals 19 residues. Germline lookup yields CDR1 MNHEY and CDR2 SMNVEV (reference sequence). V was clipped by 7 bases and J by 6 bases; unmatched bases: 21. The CDR3, as DNA: TGTGCCAGCATCCCTCCTACCCGGGACAGGGGGCTCATCCGAAATGGCTACACCTTC. Its protein is CASIPPTRDRGLIRNGYTF.

The V gene is TRBV19, the J gene TRBJ1-3; perhaps TRBD1 as D (5 bases). The CDR3 is 14 residues long. Per germline, CDR1 LNHDA and CDR2 SQIVND (reference sequence). Trimming stripped 5 bases from V and 3 bases from J, with 11 bases between. CDR3 bases: TGTGCCAGTAGTTCCCAGGGCGGTGGAAACACCATATATTTT. Protein product: CASSSQGGGNTIYF.